This TCR beta chain was recovered during a study of blood T cell repertoires in COVID-19. This clone has just one count. The germline V gene encodes CDR1 MNHEY and CDR2 SVGAGI. Trimming shortened V by 4 bases and J by 5 bases, and 15 bases separated the two germline ends. The CDR3 is 15 residues long. Libraries were prepared by immunoSEQ multiplex PCR; TCRdb keeps only in-frame clonotypes and omits some of them. The table shows tens of thousands of clones, with roughly 85% occurring only once. The sequenced material came from peripheral blood. This chain links TRBV6-5 with TRBJ1-5; perhaps TRBD1 as D (5 bases). The sequence derives from a human donor in a cohort sampled during active COVID-19. CDR3 amino acids: CASSFRLSGDQPQHF. As DNA, the CDR3 is TGTGCCAGCAGTTTCCGACTCTCGGGGGATCAGCCCCAGCATTTT.